Following are 13 T cell receptor beta chains from one sample sequenced in a study of human T cells and chemical hapten exposure. Time point described: healthy volunteer bleed at 2 weeks. From whole blood left unfractionated, total RNA was extracted. One entry per CDR3 protein results from TCRdb running MiXCR on the RACE reads. The top ten clones hold 2.9% of a sample with tens of thousands of distinct CDR3 sequences, 8.5% to 9% of them seen once. The sample consisted of whole blood. The source of these receptors is a female donor in good health. Some clones in this sample may be carry-over from other donors' samples.

This clonotype was seen only a few times. The genes are TRBV7-9 and TRBJ1-1; D is uncertain. V lost 2 bases to trimming and J lost 4 bases, with 14 bases between them. The germline V gene encodes CDR1 SEHNR and CDR2 FQNEAQ (reference sequence). This CDR3 is 15 amino acids long. The DNA for the CDR3 is TGTGCCAGCAGCTTATACGGTCTGAGCGGCACTGAAGCTTTCTTT. Protein: CASSLYGLSGTEAFF. Full variable domain (rest looked up from reference TRBV7-9 and TRBJ1-1): DTGVSQNPRHKITKRGQNVTFRCDPISEHNRLYWYRQTLGQGPEFLTYFQNEAQLEKSRLLSDRFSAERPKGSFSTLEIQRTEQGDSAMYLCASSLYGLSGTEAFFGQGTRLTVV.

This clonotype was seen more than once but under ten times. V and J are TRBV30 and TRBJ2-7; weak D call: TRBD1 (5 bases). The length of the CDR3 is 13 residues. CDR1 and CDR2 (germline): GTSNPN, SVGIG (reference sequence). Trimming pared 6 bases from V and 3 bases from J, leaving 15 bases between. The CDR3 is CACGAGKVYEQYF. CDR3 nucleotides: TGTGCCTGTGGGGCAGGGAAAGTCTACGAGCAGTACTTC.

This clonotype was seen only a few times. The gene calls are TRBV5-1 and TRBJ2-7; D call uncertain. Deletions cut 4 bases from V and 5 bases from J, with 16 bases between. The V gene's germline CDR1 is SGHRS and CDR2 YFSETQ. The CDR3 has 14 amino acids. The chain's CDR3 is CASSRTGGFDEQYF. CDR3 bases: TGCGCCAGCAGCCGGACCGGCGGATTCGACGAGCAGTACTTC.

The sample holds a few counts of this clonotype. This chain connects TRBV7-9 to TRBJ2-7; 9 bases match TRBD2. The junction had 9 bases not matched to a gene; V was cut back by 5 bases and J by 4 bases. The germline V gene encodes CDR1 SEHNR and CDR2 FQNEAQ (reference sequence). This CDR3 region has 15 residues. The CDR3 loop reads CASSPAGGGRYEQYF. CDR3 DNA: TGTGCCAGCAGCCCGGCGGGGGGGGGTCGGTACGAGCAGTACTTC. Filled out from reference TRBV7-9 and TRBJ2-7, the complete variable domain reads DTGVSQNPRHKITKRGQNVTFRCDPISEHNRLYWYRQTLGQGPEFLTYFQNEAQLEKSRLLSDRFSAERPKGSFSTLEIQRTEQGDSAMYLCASSPAGGGRYEQYFGPGTRLTVT.

The chain links TRBV27 to TRBJ1-5; 7 positions agree with TRBD1. This CDR3 is built from 15 residues. Per germline, CDR1 MNHEY and CDR2 SMNVEV (reference sequence). The junction had 9 bases not matched to a gene; V was cut back by 5 bases and J by 5 bases. CDR3 residues: CASSPQTGSHQPQHF. As DNA, the CDR3 is TGTGCCAGCAGTCCCCAGACAGGGAGCCATCAGCCCCAGCATTTT.

V and J are TRBV6-1 and TRBJ2-7; 10 nucleotides line up with TRBD2. Germline CDR1 MNHNS, CDR2 SASEGT. Trimming took 2 bases from V and 13 from J; bases not matched to a gene: 11. This CDR3 has 14 residues. The CDR3 sequence is CASSERLAGGSAYF. The CDR3 nucleotides are TGTGCCAGCAGTGAACGGTTAGCGGGAGGCTCTGCATACTTC.

This clonotype showed up just a few times. This chain links TRBV27 with TRBJ2-3; tentatively, D is TRBD1 or TRBD2 (6 bases each). V lost 7 bases to trimming and J lost 6 bases, with 20 bases between them. Germline CDR1 is MNHEY and CDR2 is SMNVEV (reference sequence). This CDR3 has 15 amino acids. CDR3 DNA sequence: TGTGCCAGCACCAAGTTTAGGGGGGCGCGGGATACGCAGTATTTT. Translating gives CASTKFRGARDTQYF.

This chain connects TRBV4-3 to TRBJ2-3, with 9 bases that match TRBD2. CDR1 is LGHNA, CDR2 YSLEER, per germline. CDR3 length: 17 residues. V lost 5 bases and J lost 5; bases outside the gene matches: 14. This CDR3 reads CASSAGEGGRAVDTQYF. The CDR3 coding sequence is TGCGCCAGCAGCGCCGGAGAAGGCGGGAGGGCGGTAGATACGCAGTATTTT.

V usage is TRBV28 and J usage is TRBJ1-5, with D possibly TRBD1 on 5 matching bases. This CDR3 comprises 14 residues. Trimming removed 1 base from V and 6 bases from J, with 10 bases in between. Germline-derived CDR1 and CDR2 are MDHEN and SYDVKM. CDR3 bases: TGTGCCAGCAGTTTATCCCGAGGGGTTCAGCCCCAGCATTTT. It translates to CASSLSRGVQPQHF. Variable domain in full (rest from reference TRBV28 and TRBJ1-5): DVKVTQSSRYLVKRTGEKVFLECVQDMDHENMFWYRQDPGLGLRLIYFSYDVKMKEKGDIPEGYSVSREKKERFSLILESASTNQTSMYLCASSLSRGVQPQHFGDGTRLSIL.

This clonotype was recorded a few times. This chain connects TRBV6-2 or TRBV6-3 to TRBJ1-5, with 8 bases that match TRBD1. J was trimmed by 6 bases and V by 2 bases; bases with no gene match: 9. CDR3 length: 16 residues. Germline assignment: CDR1 MNHEY and CDR2 SVGEGT. DNA of the CDR3: TGTGCCAGCAGTTACACCCCCGACAGGGGCGGTCAGCCCCAGCATTTT. It specifies CASSYTPDRGGQPQHF.

This clonotype occurred a few times. This sequence joins TRBV7-2 and TRBJ2-7; a weak D match, TRBD2 (6 bases). Germline CDR1 and CDR2: SGHTA and FQGNSA. The ends were cut back, 2 bases at V and 7 bases at J, with 15 bases in the middle. This CDR3 is 14 amino acids long. DNA of the CDR3: TGTGCCAGCAGCTTACTTTGGTCCAGCGGGGAGCAGTACTTC. Its protein product is CASSLLWSSGEQYF.

The chain couples TRBV20-1 to TRBJ1-2, with D possibly TRBD1 on 5 matching bases. The CDR3 consists of 15 residues. Per the germline V gene, CDR1 is DFQATT and CDR2 is SNEGSKA (reference sequence). V dropped 0 bases and J dropped 3 bases, with 14 bases sitting between them. The CDR3 loop is CSARDGTLGDYGYTF. DNA for the CDR3: TGCAGTGCTAGAGACGGGACTCTAGGGGACTATGGCTACACCTTC.

At least ten counts were recorded for this clonotype. The chain employs TRBV29-1 and TRBJ2-3; 12 bases agree with TRBD2. The CDR3 totals 15 residues. Trimming cost V 2 bases and J 4 bases; bases outside gene matches: 4. Germline CDR1 SQVTM, CDR2 ANQGSEA. The CDR3 DNA is TGCAGCGTTGAATACGGACTAGCGGGGTCAGATACGCAGTATTTT. It codes for CSVEYGLAGSDTQYF.